The next 25 T cell receptor beta chains were all read from a single sample in a study of OX40 agonist ivuxolimab in advanced cancers. Repertoires were generated with immunoSEQ multiplex PCR, while TCRdb's copy carries only in-frame clones and drops some. The data show about 49,000 clones, with roughly 85% seen just once and around 20% held by the top ten. The specimen was CD4+ or CD8+ T cells sorted from blood, collected in a trial of the OX40 agonist ivuxolimab. These receptors came from an adult with an advanced solid tumor such as melanoma, head and neck, liver or kidney cancer.

The chain couples TRBV13 to TRBJ1-1; the match to TRBD1 covers 7 bases. Germline CDR1 and CDR2: PRHDT and FYEKMQ (reference sequence). V lost 5 bases, J lost 3 bases, and 9 bases stayed unmatched. This CDR3 contains 15 residues. The CDR3 bases are TGTGCCAGCAGCCCAACCGAGGGGGCAGACACTGAAGCTTTCTTT. This encodes CASSPTEGADTEAFF.

The V and J genes are TRBV6-6 and TRBJ1-3; D ambiguous. Trimming stripped 2 bases from V and 4 bases from J, with 9 bases between. From germline, CDR1 is MNHNY and CDR2 SVGAGI (reference sequence). CDR3 length: 14 amino acids. The DNA of the CDR3 is TGTGCCAGCAGTTACGCTCTGTGGGGAAACACCATATATTTT. Protein: CASSYALWGNTIYF.

This clone was seen a handful of times. The chain has TRBV27 and TRBJ2-5; D is ambiguous. Trimming took off 8 bases at V and 2 bases at J, with 18 bases between the two ends. The CDR3 extends over 15 amino acids. Germline values: CDR1 MNHEY, CDR2 SMNVEV (reference sequence). CDR3 DNA: TGTGCCAGCGCCTATGGAACCACTAATCAAGAGACCCAGTACTTC. This sequence encodes CASAYGTTNQETQYF.

This clone was detected only once. The chain combines TRBV28 with TRBJ2-1, with 9 bases aligning to TRBD1. V lost 1 base to trimming and J lost 7 bases; unmatched junction nucleotides: 17. The germline V gene encodes CDR1 MDHEN and CDR2 SYDVKM. The CDR3 covers 19 residues. This CDR3 is CASSLSKISPGQGVNEQFF. Written as DNA, the CDR3 is TGTGCCAGCAGTTTATCCAAAATCTCCCCGGGACAGGGTGTGAATGAGCAGTTCTTC.

This clone was observed once. The chain recombines TRBV28 with TRBJ1-5; 9 nucleotides line up with TRBD1. From germline, CDR1 is MDHEN and CDR2 SYDVKM. The length of the CDR3 is 19 residues. V lost 1 base to trimming and J lost 0 bases; unmatched junction nucleotides: 10. As DNA, the CDR3 is TGTGCCAGCAGTTTATTTGGGACAGGGATAATCAATAGCAATCAGCCCCAGCATTTT. Protein: CASSLFGTGIINSNQPQHF.

This chain connects TRBV5-6 to TRBJ2-5, with D possibly matching TRBD2 (5 bases). With 5 bases removed from V and 7 bases from J, the gap between germline ends came to 12 bases. The CDR3 runs to 12 residues. Germline CDR1 is SGHDT and CDR2 is YYEEEE. The CDR3 sequence is CASRGIAGTQYF. The CDR3 coding sequence is TGTGCCAGCAGGGGGATCGCGGGGACCCAGTACTTC.

The rearrangement joins TRBV27 to TRBJ1-4; possibly TRBD1 for D (6 bases). The CDR3 spans 14 residues. CDR1 MNHEY and CDR2 SMNVEV come from the germline V gene (reference sequence). Trimming pared 3 bases from V and 5 bases from J, leaving 10 bases between. The CDR3 reads CASSFGTPNEKLFF. The CDR3 bases are TGTGCCAGCAGTTTCGGGACACCGAATGAAAAACTGTTTTTT.

The chain carries TRBV27 and TRBJ1-5; a possible D gene is TRBD1 (6 bases). The CDR3 runs 13 residues. Per germline, CDR1 MNHEY and CDR2 SMNVEV (reference sequence). V lost 5 bases to trimming and J lost 10 bases, with 15 bases between them. The CDR3 here is CASSRTAGKPQHF. In nucleotides, the CDR3 is TGTGCCAGCAGTCGGACAGCCGGTAAACCCCAGCATTTT.

V usage is TRBV6-6 and J usage is TRBJ2-1; a weak D match, TRBD1 (6 bases). Trimming left V 4 bases short and J 2 bases short, with 15 bases between. CDR3 length equals 16 residues. Germline CDR1 reads MNHNY; CDR2 reads SVGAGI (reference sequence). The CDR3 protein is CASSSGTLAAYNEQFF. The CDR3 DNA reads as TGTGCCAGCAGTTCGGGGACATTAGCAGCCTACAATGAGCAGTTCTTC.

The chain carries TRBV6-5 and TRBJ1-1; D is perhaps TRBD1 (6 bases). The CDR3 spans 15 residues. CDR1 MNHEY and CDR2 SVGAGI come from the germline V gene. The V end lost 0 bases, the J end lost 1 base, and 9 bases lay between the germline ends. CDR3 protein: CASSYSGGPNTEAFF. Here the CDR3 DNA reads TGTGCCAGCAGTTACTCTGGGGGCCCGAACACTGAAGCTTTCTTT.

This clone was counted only a few times. The CDR3 DNA follows: TGTGCCAGCAGTTTAGTTCCGACAGGCACAGATACGCAGTATTTT. Its translation is CASSLVPTGTDTQYF. This chain joins TRBV28 and TRBJ2-3, with D maybe TRBD1 (5 bases). Per the germline V gene, CDR1 is MDHEN and CDR2 is SYDVKM. This CDR3 has 15 residues. V was trimmed by 2 bases and J by 1 base, leaving 10 bases between them. Variable domain in full (rest from reference TRBV28 and TRBJ2-3): DVKVTQSSRYLVKRTGEKVFLECVQDMDHENMFWYRQDPGLGLRLIYFSYDVKMKEKGDIPEGYSVSREKKERFSLILESASTNQTSMYLCASSLVPTGTDTQYFGPGTRLTVL.

The V gene is TRBV27, the J gene TRBJ1-6; TRBD1 matches at 8 bases. This CDR3 has 14 amino acids. Looked up from germline, CDR1 is MNHEY and CDR2 is SMNVEV (reference sequence). The V segment lost 5 bases and the J segment 8 bases; nucleotides outside the gene matches: 5. CDR3 amino acids: CASSRGQGYSPLHF. CDR3 in DNA: TGTGCCAGCAGTCGCGGACAGGGTTATTCACCCCTCCACTTT.

The V and J genes are TRBV19 and TRBJ1-1; 11 bases align to TRBD1. The V gene's germline CDR1 is LNHDA and CDR2 SQIVND (reference sequence). V lost 9 bases, J lost 5 bases, and 5 bases stayed unmatched. The CDR3 loop spans 13 amino acids. The CDR3 loop is CASHGTGGTEAFF. The CDR3, as DNA: TGTGCCAGCCACGGGACAGGGGGGACTGAAGCTTTCTTT. The full variable domain, completed using reference TRBV19 and TRBJ1-1, is DGGITQSPKYLFRKEGQNVTLSCEQNLNHDAMYWYRQDPGQGLRLIYYSQIVNDFQKGDIAEGYSVSREKKESFPLTVTSAQKNPTAFYLCASHGTGGTEAFFGQGTRLTVV.

This chain connects TRBV5-6 to TRBJ1-2, with D perhaps matching TRBD1 (5 bases). Germline CDR1 SGHDT, CDR2 YYEEEE. V was cut by 0 bases and J by 2 bases, with 11 bases left in between. The CDR3 is 15 amino acids. CDR3: CASSLEGQENYGYTF. CDR3 DNA sequence: TGTGCCAGCAGCTTGGAAGGACAAGAAAACTATGGCTACACCTTC.

The V and J genes are TRBV5-6 and TRBJ1-2; 7 nucleotides agree with TRBD1. This CDR3 has 14 amino acids. Unmatched junction bases numbered 3, after V lost 1 base and J lost 3 bases. CDR1 is SGHDT and CDR2 is YYEEEE in the germline V gene. The CDR3 here is CASSLPGTDYGYTF. The CDR3 DNA reads TGTGCCAGCAGCTTGCCCGGGACAGACTATGGCTACACCTTC. Full variable domain (missing parts from reference TRBV5-6 and TRBJ1-2): DAGVTQSPTHLIKTRGQQVTLRCSPKSGHDTVSWYQQALGQGPQFIFQYYEEEERQRGNFPDRFSGHQFPNYSSELNVNALLLGDSALYLCASSLPGTDYGYTFGSGTRLTVV.

The J gene is TRBJ2-5, the V gene TRBV4-1; D is unclear. V lost 0 bases and J 5 bases, leaving 16 bases between the germline ends. Per germline, CDR1 MGHRA and CDR2 YSYEKL. The CDR3 is 16 amino acids. Here the CDR3 DNA reads TGCGCCAGCAGCCAAGATACAGAACACTTCACGGAGACCCAGTACTTC. This translates into CASSQDTEHFTETQYF.

The chain combines TRBV12-2 with TRBJ2-7; the DNA was not used to check the table's D call, TRBD1. TRBV12-2 corresponds to a pseudogene. This CDR3 region has 14 residues. CDR3 amino acids: CASRLEQGTYEQYV. The CDR3 region has the DNA TGTGCAAGTCGCTTAGAACAGGGGACCTACGAGCAGTACGTC.

V and J are TRBV27 and TRBJ1-5; D unclear. This CDR3 contains 14 residues. From germline, CDR1 is MNHEY and CDR2 SMNVEV (reference sequence). Trimming stripped 7 bases from V and 0 bases from J, with 10 bases between. As DNA, the CDR3 is TGTGCCAGCAAAGAGGATTATAGCAATCAGCCCCAGCATTTT. It codes for CASKEDYSNQPQHF.

The gene calls are TRBV5-6 and TRBJ2-7; perhaps TRBD2 as D (6 bases). The V gene lost 4 bases and the J gene lost 3 bases, with 11 bases spanning the gap. This CDR3 is built from 13 residues. Per the germline V gene, CDR1 is SGHDT and CDR2 is YYEEEE. The CDR3 nucleotides read TGTGCCAGCAGCCCCTTCGGGAGCTACGAGCAGTACTTC. It codes for CASSPFGSYEQYF.

The genes are TRBV6-6 and TRBJ2-3, with D unresolved. There are 13 residues in the CDR3. Trimming cost V 4 bases and J 10 bases, with 15 bases left between them. Germline V lookup: CDR1 MNHNY, CDR2 SVGAGI (reference sequence). CDR3: CASSSGPDKPQYF. The CDR3 DNA reads TGTGCCAGCAGTTCCGGGCCTGACAAGCCGCAGTATTTT.

The rearrangement joins TRBV7-2 to TRBJ2-5; maybe TRBD1 (5 bases). This CDR3 contains 15 residues. The germline V gene encodes CDR1 SGHTA and CDR2 FQGNSA. The V gene lost 0 bases and the J gene lost 2 bases, with 10 bases spanning the gap. CDR3 in DNA: TGTGCCAGCAGCTTAGCGCGACAGCTTCAAGAGACCCAGTACTTC. Amino acids: CASSLARQLQETQYF.

V is TRBV9 and J is TRBJ2-2, with D perhaps TRBD2 (6 bases). Germline V gene data show CDR1 as SGDLS and CDR2 as YYNGEE. This CDR3 has 15 amino acids. Trimming shortened V by 0 bases and J by 3 bases, and 9 bases separated the two germline ends. In DNA form, the CDR3 reads TGTGCCAGCAGCGTAGTTGGGGGGTACACCGGGGAGCTGTTTTTT. Protein product: CASSVVGGYTGELFF.

CDR3 in DNA: TGTGCCAGCAGCGGTGGAAACACCATATATTTT. It codes for CASSGGNTIYF. The chain recombines TRBV9 with TRBJ1-3; D gene uncertain. The CDR3 loop spans 11 amino acids. CDR1 SGDLS and CDR2 YYNGEE come from the germline V gene. The germline V and J ends were trimmed by 3 bases and 3 bases, with 1 base remaining between them.

The chain employs TRBV6-5 and TRBJ1-6; TRBD1 is a possible D gene (5 bases). This CDR3 comprises 13 residues. Per germline, CDR1 MNHEY and CDR2 SVGAGI. V was cut by 7 bases and J by 8 bases, with 12 bases left in between. CDR3 sequence: CASMRGVDSPLHF. CDR3 nucleotide sequence: TGTGCCAGCATGAGGGGAGTTGATTCACCCCTCCACTTT.

The table lists this clone with a count of one. This chain connects TRBV4-3 to TRBJ1-1, with TRBD1 identical over 7 bases. This CDR3 has 14 residues. Germline CDR1 reads LGHNA; CDR2 reads YSLEER. Trimming removed 4 bases from V and 0 bases from J; junction bases left unmatched: 2. The CDR3 sequence: CASSLDRVNTEAFF. DNA of the CDR3: TGCGCCAGCAGCCTAGACAGGGTGAACACTGAAGCTTTCTTT.